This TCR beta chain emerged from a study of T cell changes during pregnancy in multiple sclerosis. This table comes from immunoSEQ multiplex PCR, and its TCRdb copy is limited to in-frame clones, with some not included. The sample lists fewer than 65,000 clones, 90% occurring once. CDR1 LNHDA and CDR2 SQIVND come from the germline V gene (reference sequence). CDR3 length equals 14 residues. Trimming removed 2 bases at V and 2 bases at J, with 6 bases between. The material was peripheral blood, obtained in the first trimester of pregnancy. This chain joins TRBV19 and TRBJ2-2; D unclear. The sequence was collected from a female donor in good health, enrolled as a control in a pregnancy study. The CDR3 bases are TGTGCCAGTAGTATACTAGTTAACACCGGGGAGCTGTTTTTT. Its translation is CASSILVNTGELFF.